This record covers a single T cell receptor beta chain. These data are taken from a study of blood T cell repertoires in COVID-19. At the level of the study: Sites in the United States, Italy and Spain provided acute and convalescent COVID-19 samples. The analysed material was cDNA or gDNA that came from T cells, B-cell-depleted T cells, or PBMCs.

Authors' analysis steps: Estimation of nucleated cell counts relied on the amplification of reference gene primers. Using immunoSEQ multiplex PCR, the repertoire was profiled, and TCRdb retains in-frame clones only, with some absent. The D gene and trimming were derived from the DNA, and the V and J assignments and clone size from that table. The sample holds about 330,000 clones, 86% seen once. Source material: peripheral blood. The sequence derives from a woman in her 50s with acute or convalescent COVID-19.

CDR3 sequence: CASSLRRSSYEQYF. For the CDR3, the DNA is TGTGCCAGCTCACTCAGGCGAAGCTCCTACGAGCAGTACTTC. The rearrangement uses TRBV18 and TRBJ2-7; D uncertain. Germline values: CDR1 KGHSH, CDR2 LQKENI. The CDR3 loop spans 14 amino acids. With 4 bases removed from V and 0 bases from J, the gap between germline ends came to 10 bases.